Reported below is one T cell receptor beta chain. Antigen unknown. The template for TCR beta VDJ and CDR3 sequence profiling was genomic DNA. TCRdb used MiXCR to reprocess the reads, holding one entry per CDR3 protein. Of around 170,000 distinct CDR3 sequences listed, 55% to 70% are singletons. These data belong to a study of CD8+CD57+ T cells in acquired aplastic anemia. Study-level results: In CD8+ cells, Simpson's diversity showed no significant difference between patients and controls. Patients and controls shared over 25 CD8+ CDR3 sequences, highly expressed in patients.

This clonotype was sampled from a human donor in good health. The sequencing sample was made of sorted CD4+, CD8+, or CD8+CD57+ T cells (not recorded which) from PBMCs.

CDR3 residues: CAISERGGGEKLFF. The CDR3 region has the DNA TGTGCCATCAGTGAGAGAGGGGGAGGCGAAAAACTGTTTTTT. The V gene is TRBV10-3, the J gene TRBJ1-4, with D tentatively TRBD1 (6 bases). Trimming shortened V by 2 bases and J by 8 bases, and 12 bases separated the two germline ends. Germline V CDR1 and CDR2: ENHRY, SYGVKD. The CDR3 loop spans 14 amino acids.